This T cell receptor beta chain was retrieved from a study of spatial heterogeneity in lung cancer. Overall study context: Raw sequencing reads included, on average, more than eight appearances of each unique TCR and UMI combination.

Every TCR cDNA molecule bore its own unique molecular identifier. TCRdb fed the 5' RACE reads into MiXCR, producing one record per CDR3 protein. The sample records approximately 44,000 distinct CDR3 sequences, roughly an eighth being singletons. CDR1 and CDR2 from the germline V gene are LNHDA and SQIVND (reference sequence). With 3 bases clipped from V and 7 bases from J, the junction kept 4 bases outside the gene matches. There are 14 residues in the CDR3. Time point indicated: sample taken at primary tumor resection. The cohort: roughly 72 early-stage, untreated non-small cell lung cancer patients.

The specimen comprised PBMCs, sampled at surgery. The sequence came from a male donor with early-stage non-small cell lung cancer. This chain connects TRBV19 to TRBJ1-5; 9 bases fit TRBD1. Here the CDR3 DNA reads TGTGCCAGTAGTATTACAGGGGGCGGACAGCCCCAGCATTTT. It is translated as CASSITGGGQPQHF. The whole variable domain, remainder taken from reference TRBV19 and TRBJ1-5, is DGGITQSPKYLFRKEGQNVTLSCEQNLNHDAMYWYRQDPGQGLRLIYYSQIVNDFQKGDIAEGYSVSREKKESFPLTVTSAQKNPTAFYLCASSITGGGQPQHFGDGTRLSIL.